Here is one TCR beta chain with its context. The sample comes from a study of blood T cell repertoires in COVID-19. Study in general: Samples came from the United States, Italy and Spain, spanning acute and convalescent COVID-19. T cells, B-cell-depleted T cells, or PBMCs provided the cDNA or gDNA that served as material.

Germline loops: CDR1 LGHDT, CDR2 YNNKEL (reference sequence). The V gene lost 1 base and the J gene lost 0 bases, with 13 bases spanning the gap. This CDR3 region has 18 residues. Produced via immunoSEQ multiplex PCR; TCRdb's table is partial and in-frame only. Altogether around 160,000 clones are present, 70% to 90% being singletons, with the ten largest covering roughly 0.99%. The chain is built from TRBV3-1 (or the pseudogene TRBV3-2) and TRBJ1-6, with D perhaps TRBD1 (6 bases). The clonotype comes from a man aged 18 to 30 with acute or convalescent COVID-19. Sequencing was carried out using peripheral blood. The CDR3 nucleotides read TGTGCCAGCAGCCAAGTATCGACAGGAAGCTCCTATAATTCACCCCTCCACTTT. It encodes CASSQVSTGSSYNSPLHF.